Below, 28 T cell receptor beta chains from the same sample are listed, as sequenced in a study of T cell repertoires in cytomegalovirus infection. TCRdb passed the reads through MiXCR, listing each CDR3 protein once. The data show around 770,000 distinct CDR3 sequences, roughly 28% seen once. Their specific antigens are unknown. This material consisted of cultured CD8+ T cells from PBMCs, taken from culture after CMV antigen stimulation. These receptors were collected from a human donor in good health (CMV status not recorded). Some clones in this sample may be carry-over from other donors' samples.

This clonotype was observed a handful of times. The J gene is TRBJ1-1, the V gene TRBV4-1; TRBD1 might be the D (5 bases). Trimming removed 6 bases at V and 7 bases at J, with 15 bases between. Germline lookup yields CDR1 MGHRA and CDR2 YSYEKL. The CDR3 totals 13 residues. CDR3 DNA: TGCGCCAGCAGACCGGCGAATACAGGTGAAGCTTTCTTT. It yields the protein CASRPANTGEAFF.

The chain couples TRBV28 to TRBJ2-3; 9 bases align to TRBD1. CDR3 length: 16 amino acids. V trimming: 5 bases; J trimming: 2 bases; junction bases outside the gene matches: 8. Germline lookup yields CDR1 MDHEN and CDR2 SYDVKM. In nucleotides, the CDR3 is TGTGCCAGCAGTCCGGGGACAGGGCCTTTCACAGATACGCAGTATTTT. Its protein is CASSPGTGPFTDTQYF.

The table lists this clonotype with a few counts. The chain has TRBV4-1 and TRBJ1-5; a possible D gene is TRBD1 (5 bases). The CDR3 has 17 residues. Germline CDR1 is MGHRA and CDR2 is YSYEKL. The V end lost 2 bases, the J end lost 3 bases, and 17 bases lay between the germline ends. Here the CDR3 reads CASSQPGGDRLNQPQHF. CDR3 DNA: TGCGCCAGCAGCCAACCCGGTGGAGACAGACTCAATCAGCCCCAGCATTTT.

This clonotype turned up a few times. V gene TRBV12-3 or TRBV12-4 combines with J gene TRBJ2-1; no firm D call. V dropped 3 bases and J dropped 6 bases, with 9 bases sitting between them. The CDR3 loop spans 13 amino acids. CDR3 amino acids: CASSFTVPNEQFF. Written as DNA, the CDR3 is TGTGCCAGCAGTTTTACTGTTCCCAATGAGCAGTTCTTC.

This clonotype was found a few times. The chain employs TRBV2 and TRBJ1-5; maybe TRBD1 (5 bases). V was pared by 6 bases and J by 7 bases, with 16 bases between. The length of the CDR3 is 14 residues. Germline loops: CDR1 SNHLY, CDR2 FYNNEI. CDR3 bases: TGTGCCAGCAGATACGAGGGGCAACGGCAGCCCCAGCATTTT. It translates to CASRYEGQRQPQHF. Full variable domain (remainder filled in from reference TRBV2 and TRBJ1-5): EPEVTQTPSHQVTQMGQEVILRCVPISNHLYFYWYRQILGQKVEFLVSFYNNEISEKSEIFDDQFSVERPDGSNFTLKIRSTKLEDSAMYFCASRYEGQRQPQHFGDGTRLSIL.

This clonotype has only a few counts. The CDR3 DNA follows: TGTGCCAGCAGTTACTCGTCCACAGGTCATCAGCCCCAGCATTTT. Encoded protein: CASSYSSTGHQPQHF. This chain links TRBV6-5 with TRBJ1-5, with D possibly being TRBD1 (5 bases). This CDR3 region has 15 residues. V lost 0 bases and J 5 bases, leaving 11 bases between the germline ends. CDR1 is MNHEY and CDR2 is SVGAGI in the germline V gene.

This clonotype was detected a few times. The genes are TRBV4-1 and TRBJ1-5; D ambiguous. V lost 0 bases and J lost 0, with 9 bases in between. CDR3 length: 16 amino acids. CDR1 is MGHRA and CDR2 is YSYEKL in the germline V gene. The CDR3 here is CASSQDPGNSNQPQHF. CDR3 bases: TGCGCCAGCAGCCAAGACCCGGGGAATAGCAATCAGCCCCAGCATTTT.

V usage is TRBV19 and J usage is TRBJ2-1; 7 nucleotides line up with TRBD1. V was clipped by 1 base and J by 4 bases; unmatched bases: 4. This CDR3 comprises 15 residues. Germline-derived CDR1 and CDR2 are LNHDA and SQIVND (reference sequence). The CDR3 nucleotides are TGTGCCAGTAGTATAGCCTCGACAGGGTACAATGAGCAGTTCTTC. It encodes CASSIASTGYNEQFF.

This clonotype appeared a few times. The chain joins TRBV6-6 to TRBJ2-3; perhaps TRBD2 as D (5 bases). The germline CDR1 and CDR2 sequences are MNHNY and SVGAGI (reference sequence). CDR3 length: 16 amino acids. The V gene lost 4 bases and the J gene lost 5 bases, with 19 bases spanning the gap. The CDR3: CASSFLGRASLDTQYF. The CDR3 nucleotides read TGTGCCAGCAGTTTCCTAGGAAGAGCTAGCCTAGATACGCAGTATTTT.

This clonotype was detected only a few times. The chain is built from TRBV12-3 or TRBV12-4 and TRBJ1-1; D uncertain. The CDR3 runs to 13 residues. Trimming stripped 1 base from V and 6 bases from J, with 9 bases between. The CDR3 DNA is TGTGCCAGCAGTTTAGATGGAGTGTCTGAAGCTTTCTTT. The encoded protein is CASSLDGVSEAFF.

This chain joins TRBV12-3 or TRBV12-4 and TRBJ2-1; perhaps TRBD1 as D (6 bases). Trimming took 5 bases from V and 5 from J, leaving 16 bases between them. The CDR3 consists of 15 residues. The CDR3 sequence: CASSSLGTKDNEQFF. The CDR3 DNA sequence: TGTGCCAGCAGTAGCCTTGGGACAAAAGACAATGAGCAGTTCTTC.

This clonotype turned up a few times. The chain carries TRBV28 and TRBJ2-5; no clear D gene. V was trimmed by 6 bases and J by 3 bases, leaving 17 bases between them. Germline CDR1 reads MDHEN; CDR2 reads SYDVKM. The CDR3 has 15 amino acids. The chain's CDR3 is CASRIRHGIEETQYF. As DNA, the CDR3 is TGTGCCAGCAGGATTAGGCATGGAATCGAAGAGACCCAGTACTTC.

This clonotype came up a few times. The chain is built from TRBV19 and TRBJ1-5; 12 bases are shared with TRBD1. The CDR3 sequence is 16 residues long. Losses at the gene ends were 5 bases for V and 7 bases for J; bases not matched to a gene: 9. The germline gives CDR1 LNHDA, CDR2 SQIVND (reference sequence). This CDR3 is CASSVPGQGARQPQHF. As DNA, the CDR3 is TGTGCCAGTAGTGTACCGGGACAGGGGGCGCGGCAGCCCCAGCATTTT.

This clonotype occurred a few times. This rearrangement joins TRBV7-6 to TRBJ2-7; D is possibly TRBD2 (5 bases). The CDR3 runs to 10 residues. Germline loops: CDR1 SGHVS, CDR2 FNYEAQ. V lost 5 bases and J lost 6, with 5 bases in between. The CDR3 DNA reads as TGTGCCAGCAGCCGGGGCGAGCAGTACTTC. Translating gives CASSRGEQYF.

This clonotype showed up many times. The chain recombines TRBV7-6 with TRBJ2-7, with 8 nucleotides matching TRBD1. Germline CDR1 is SGHVS and CDR2 is FNYEAQ. The CDR3 has 14 amino acids. After removal of 5 bases from V and 2 bases from J, the junction contained 5 bases not matched to a gene. The CDR3 spells CASSPDRVPYEQYF. DNA of the CDR3: TGTGCCAGCAGCCCGGACAGGGTCCCCTACGAGCAGTACTTC.

Only a few counts were recorded for this clonotype. The gene calls are TRBV20-1 and TRBJ1-5, with a tentative D call TRBD1 (6 bases). V was pared by 7 bases and J by 5 bases, with 12 bases between. CDR3 length: 12 amino acids. Looked up from germline, CDR1 is DFQATT and CDR2 is SNEGSKA (reference sequence). The CDR3 DNA reads as TGCAGTGTATCAGGGGAGGATCAGCCCCAGCATTTT. This encodes CSVSGEDQPQHF.

The V call is TRBV7-6, the J call TRBJ2-2; D is uncertain. The CDR3 consists of 14 residues. V dropped 5 bases and J dropped 5 bases, with 12 bases sitting between them. CDR1 and CDR2 from the germline V gene are SGHVS and FNYEAQ. CDR3 nucleotide sequence: TGTGCCAGCAGCCGCCCCTTGGGAACCGGGGAGCTGTTTTTT. Amino acids: CASSRPLGTGELFF.

This clonotype was counted a few times. This rearrangement joins TRBV4-1 to TRBJ1-2, with D possibly TRBD1 on 6 matching bases. V was shortened by 2 bases and J by 4 bases, with 26 bases between the two germline ends. CDR3 length: 19 amino acids. CDR1 is MGHRA and CDR2 is YSYEKL in the germline V gene. This CDR3 is CASSQSRGPGGLISYGYTF. In nucleotides, the CDR3 is TGCGCCAGCAGCCAAAGCAGGGGCCCGGGAGGGCTTATTAGCTATGGCTACACCTTC.

The V call is TRBV11-3, the J call TRBJ2-2, with D perhaps matching TRBD1 or TRBD2 (5 bases each). This CDR3 comprises 12 residues. CDR1 and CDR2 from the germline V gene are SGHNT and YENEEA. V lost 6 bases and J lost 9, with 11 bases in between. CDR3 sequence reads: CASSRDRRELFF. CDR3 in DNA: TGTGCCAGCAGTCGGGACCGAAGGGAGCTGTTTTTT.

This clonotype was seen at least ten times. The rearrangement links TRBV7-6 to TRBJ2-1, with D perhaps matching TRBD1 (6 bases). The V end lost 0 bases, the J end lost 5 bases, and 11 bases lay between the germline ends. This CDR3 is built from 15 residues. Germline V gives CDR1 SGHVS, CDR2 FNYEAQ. CDR3 residues: CASSLAAGTHNEQFF. The CDR3 DNA reads as TGTGCCAGCAGCTTAGCGGCAGGGACACACAATGAGCAGTTCTTC.

This clonotype was seen more than once but under ten times. The genes are TRBV7-6 and TRBJ2-7; no clear D gene. The CDR3 has 13 residues. Between the trimmed V and J ends, which lost 4 bases and 3 bases, there was a span of 10 bases. Germline V gives CDR1 SGHVS, CDR2 FNYEAQ. The CDR3 DNA reads as TGTGCCAGCAGCTCGACGGAAGTCTACGAGCAGTACTTC. Encoded protein: CASSSTEVYEQYF.

The chain employs TRBV5-1 and TRBJ2-6; D is undetermined. This CDR3 has 16 amino acids. Germline V lookup: CDR1 SGHRS, CDR2 YFSETQ. Trimming stripped 4 bases from V and 2 bases from J, with 13 bases between. The chain's CDR3 is CASSPHPSAGANVLTF. CDR3 DNA sequence: TGCGCCAGCAGCCCGCACCCGAGCGCTGGGGCCAACGTCCTGACTTTC.

This clonotype was seen more than once but under ten times. The V call is TRBV27, the J call TRBJ1-1; tentative D call: TRBD1 (5 bases). The CDR3 has 14 residues. From germline, CDR1 is MNHEY and CDR2 SMNVEV (reference sequence). Trimming pared 2 bases from V and 1 base from J, leaving 8 bases between. This chain's CDR3 is CASSLNRRNTEAFF. DNA for the CDR3: TGTGCCAGCAGTTTAAACAGGAGGAACACTGAAGCTTTCTTT.

As DNA, the CDR3 is TGCGCCAGCACCCTCCCCGGGACAGAGCAGTTCTTC. This codes for CASTLPGTEQFF. This rearrangement joins TRBV4-1 to TRBJ2-1, with D maybe TRBD1 (6 bases). Germline CDR1 reads MGHRA; CDR2 reads YSYEKL. V lost 7 bases and J 10 bases, leaving 14 bases between the germline ends. The CDR3 is 12 amino acids.

There are many counts of this clonotype. The V call is TRBV7-2, the J call TRBJ2-3; 8 bases map to TRBD2. CDR1 SGHTA and CDR2 FQGNSA come from the germline V gene. The CDR3 spans 16 residues. V was clipped by 3 bases and J by 3 bases; unmatched bases: 8. The CDR3 reads CASSFPRAGGTDTQYF. The CDR3 bases are TGTGCCAGCAGCTTTCCCAGGGCGGGGGGAACAGATACGCAGTATTTT. Looking up the rest from reference TRBV7-2 and TRBJ2-3 gives the full variable domain: GAGVSQSPSNKVTEKGKDVELRCDPISGHTALYWYRQSLGQGLEFLIYFQGNSAPDKSGLPSDRFSAERTGGSVSTLTIQRTQQEDSAVYLCASSFPRAGGTDTQYFGPGTRLTVL.

The rearrangement joins TRBV20-1 to TRBJ2-1, with 7 bases that match TRBD1. The CDR3 totals 14 residues. Germline V CDR1 and CDR2: DFQATT, SNEGSKA (reference sequence). V gave up 6 bases and J gave up 6 bases; unmatched junction bases: 11. CDR3 DNA sequence: TGCAGTGCCTCCGGGACAGAGGAAATCAATGAGCAGTTCTTC. Amino acid sequence: CSASGTEEINEQFF.

This clonotype was counted many times. The chain employs TRBV7-2 and TRBJ2-2; D gene ambiguous. CDR1 is SGHTA, CDR2 FQGNSA, per germline. With 7 bases removed from V and 4 bases from J, the gap between germline ends came to 7 bases. The length of the CDR3 is 12 residues. The CDR3, as DNA: TGTGCCAGCACCGATCCCACCGGGGAGCTGTTTTTT. Translation gives CASTDPTGELFF.

This clonotype was seen more than once but under ten times. CDR3 amino acids: CASGGETSSYNEQFF. The DNA for the CDR3 is TGTGCCAGCGGTGGGGAGACCAGCTCCTACAATGAGCAGTTCTTC. This sequence joins TRBV9 and TRBJ2-1; weak D call: TRBD2 (5 bases). Germline lookup yields CDR1 SGDLS and CDR2 YYNGEE. This CDR3 comprises 15 residues. V was cut by 7 bases and J by 0 bases, with 14 bases left in between. The full variable domain, rest sourced from reference TRBV9 and TRBJ2-1, is DSGVTQTPKHLITATGQRVTLRCSPRSGDLSVYWYQQSLDQGLQFLIQYYNGEERAKGNILERFSAQQFPDLHSELNLSSLELGDSALYFCASGGETSSYNEQFFGPGTRLTVL.